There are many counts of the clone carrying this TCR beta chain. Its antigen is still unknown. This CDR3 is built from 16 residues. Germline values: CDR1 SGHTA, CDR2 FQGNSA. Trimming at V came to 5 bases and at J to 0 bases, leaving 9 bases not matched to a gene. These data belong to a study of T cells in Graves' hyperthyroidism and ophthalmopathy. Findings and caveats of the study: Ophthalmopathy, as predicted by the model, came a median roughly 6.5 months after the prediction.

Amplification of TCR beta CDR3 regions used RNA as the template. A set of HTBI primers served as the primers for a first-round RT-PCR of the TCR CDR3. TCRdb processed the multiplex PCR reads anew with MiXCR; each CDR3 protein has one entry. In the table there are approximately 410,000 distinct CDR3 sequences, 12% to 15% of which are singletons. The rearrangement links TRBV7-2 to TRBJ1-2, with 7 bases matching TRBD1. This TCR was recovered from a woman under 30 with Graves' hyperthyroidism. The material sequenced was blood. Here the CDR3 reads CASSPLDRKANYGYTF. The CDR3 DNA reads TGTGCCAGCAGCCCACTGGACAGGAAAGCTAACTATGGCTACACCTTC.